This T cell receptor beta chain was retrieved from a study of T cell responses to AZD1222 COVID-19 vaccine. Regarding the study as a whole: No day 14 peak samples; only post-peak repertoires were characterized. Unmutated variant regions reportedly attract nearly half of all spike-specific TCRs. Spike-specific TCR breadth rose after two AZD1222 doses, and depth rose as well. Just 5 to 7 people given AZD1222 tested seropositive at baseline.

V lost 4 bases and J lost 2, with 8 bases in between. This CDR3 is 14 amino acids long. Germline loops: CDR1 SGHTA, CDR2 FQGTGA. Profiling relied on immunoSEQ multiplex PCR, and the TCRdb table lists in-frame clones only, not all of them. Seen here are 130,000 to 150,000 clones, around 90% observed once, and the top ten hold about 3%. With respect to this clone: The antigen is not known.

The TCR originated in an adult in good health. V usage is TRBV7-3 and J usage is TRBJ2-2; D is unresolved. This specimen consisted of peripheral blood, obtained on day 0 of MenACWY control vaccination. The CDR3 loop reads CASSSLVNTGELFF. CDR3 DNA sequence: TGTGCCAGCAGCTCCCTGGTTAACACCGGGGAGCTGTTTTTT.